Listed below are T cell receptor beta chains from one sample, sequenced in a study of cytomegalovirus exposure and HLA in healthy donors. Libraries were prepared by immunoSEQ multiplex PCR; TCRdb keeps only in-frame clonotypes and omits some of them. The table has over 150,000 clones, under 85% seen once; the top ten hold around 5%. The sequenced sample consisted of PBMCs. These TCRs come from a woman aged 18-29 years in good health and CMV-seropositive. The conserved cysteine and the conserved F or W are not part of the CDR3 here.

>TRBV5-1
ASSLSLGKETQY
>TRBV4-3
ASSQFHGLAGDLSYNEQF
>TRBV30
AWRPDRNTEAF
>TRBV6-6
ASSYTGGGNTIY
>TRBV10-3
AISGYRDEQY
>TRBV30
AWMRTGSGNTIY
>TRBV7-9
ASSSEETQY
>TRBV6-5
ASTPDRAYGYT
>TRBV7-3
ASSLQNESGKVF
>TRBV10-3
ATLLGTSGTNTGELF
>TRBV7-2
ASSLSHRVTDTQY
>TRBV2
ASSSDRSFYEQY
>TRBV6-1
ASPKEQGDTGGLF
>TRBV12-5
ASGLRGGLTGELF
>TRBV19
ASSSLEGYQETQY
>TRBV6-5
ASRGQGNSPLH
>TRBV7-7
ASSPEIAGGNTGELF
>TRBV7-2
ASSSGLVKNTGELF
>TRBV11-3
ASSLDPRSSYNEQF
>TRBV5-1
ASSLLVGDRGQPYEQY
>TRBV10-3
AISPGLAGPDTQY
>TRBV9
ASRGQGLNTEAF
>TRBV7-2
ASSPIPSGYEQY
>TRBV6-5
ASTQGATGELF
>TRBV5-6
ASSSSGFEAF
>TRBV28
ASSPRLQAYEKLF
>TRBV28
ASRHHLTYEQY
>TRBV7-2
ASSFGQTNTEAF
>TRBV7-3
ASSSTGNSPLH
>TRBV30
AWIPSGGSYNEQF
>TRBV19
ASSIGTGVLEAF
>TRBV19
ASSFQGARETQY
>TRBV7-2
ASSLASYTEAF
>TRBV4-1
ASSPTPFGQSFTDTQY
>TRBV7-9
ASKQGVNTGELF
>TRBV6-1
ASSELYLFTGELF
>TRBV6-6
ASRSGTVFTDTQY
>TRBV5-6
ASSLEAGTYGYT
>TRBV4-3
ASSQDLKRGINLGAQY
>TRBV10-3
AISESSSQTYTDTQY
>TRBV5-4
ASRGTGGIHEQY
>TRBV7-9
ASSYEQGPYGYT
>TRBV2
ASRGSYNEQF
>TRBV2
ASTPRRDTEAF
>TRBV5-5
ASSPGFGGGTSGGEGQF
>TRBV5-1
ASSPSQGVPLSYT
>TRBV6-1
ASSGWSIGSNEKLF
>TRBV7-6
ASSWGQGEVNGYT
>TRBV4-2
ASSQDQGDSGNTIY
>TRBV11-2
ASKGQTNTGELF
>TRBV5-1
ASSVQGNEQF
>TRBV7-2
ASSTTSRVGELF
>TRBV9
ASSSQGGSYEQY
>TRBV7-2
ASGGGGLSPRGVEAF
>TRBV2
ASSEVGQGRTDTQY